This T cell receptor (beta chain) derives from a study of PD-1 blockade in classical Hodgkin lymphoma. Germline V gene lookup returns CDR1 MNHNS and CDR2 SASEGT. J was trimmed by 8 bases and V by 5 bases; bases with no gene match: 11. The CDR3 has 15 amino acids. Measured with immunoSEQ multiplex PCR; TCRdb has only the in-frame clones, and not every one. The data hold 21,000 or so clones, with approximately 90% observed a single time. The sample's time point: cycle 4 day 1 (C4D1), after five to seven weeks of nivolumab. All trial patients relapsed after autologous stem cell transplantation. The rearrangement uses TRBV6-1 and TRBJ2-1; TRBD1 aligns across 8 bases. Source: peripheral blood mononuclear cells (PBMCs), taken before the fourth cycle of nivolumab. The TCR was taken from a human donor with classical Hodgkin lymphoma. The CDR3 coding sequence is TGTGCCAGCAGTAGCCTCGGGACAGGTAGCCATGAGCAGTTCTTC. It encodes CASSSLGTGSHEQFF.